This entry lists 2 T cell receptor beta chains sequenced from one sample in a study of cytomegalovirus exposure and HLA in healthy donors (dated by TCRdb to about 2017). Library construction relied on the immunoSEQ multiplex PCR assay. A mixture of 60 forward primers for TCR Vbeta segments and 13 reverse primers for TCR Jbeta segments was used in the multiplex PCR. TCRdb carries this immuneACCESS record with in-frame sequences only. Its versions omit some clonotypes, under half of them owing to an unresolved V gene in the studies checked, with the rest unexplained. A total of roughly 150,000 clones appear in this sample, more than 75% of them only once. The ten largest account for under 1.5% of the sample. The sample was PBMCs. These receptors all come from a male donor in good health and CMV-seronegative.

CDR3: CASSSRTEANTEAFF. The CDR3 DNA is TGTGCCAGCAGTTCCCGGACAGAAGCAAACACTGAAGCTTTCTTT. V is TRBV27 and J is TRBJ1-1; D might be TRBD1 (6 bases). Germline CDR1 and CDR2: MNHEY and SMNVEV (reference sequence). The V end lost 4 bases, the J end lost 2 bases, and 14 bases lay between the germline ends. The CDR3 contains 15 residues.

The rearrangement joins TRBV5-1 to TRBJ1-6; perhaps TRBD1 as D (5 bases). CDR1 and CDR2 (germline): SGHRS, YFSETQ. The CDR3 contains 12 residues. V lost 8 bases and J lost 5, with 8 bases in between. The CDR3 loop is CARDMHNSPLHF. CDR3 bases: TGCGCCAGGGACATGCATAATTCACCCCTCCACTTT.